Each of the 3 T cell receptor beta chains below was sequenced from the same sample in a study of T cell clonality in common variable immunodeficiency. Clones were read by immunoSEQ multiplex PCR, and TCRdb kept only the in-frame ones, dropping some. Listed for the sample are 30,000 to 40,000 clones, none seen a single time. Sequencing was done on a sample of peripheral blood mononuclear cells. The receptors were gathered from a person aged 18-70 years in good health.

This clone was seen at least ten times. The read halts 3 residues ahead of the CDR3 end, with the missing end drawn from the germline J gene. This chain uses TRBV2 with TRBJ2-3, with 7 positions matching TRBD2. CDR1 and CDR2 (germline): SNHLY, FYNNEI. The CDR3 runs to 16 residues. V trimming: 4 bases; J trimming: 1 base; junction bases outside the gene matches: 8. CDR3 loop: CASSGAGGGGTDTQYF. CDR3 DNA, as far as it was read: TGTGCCAGCAGTGGGGCTGGTGGGGGGGGCACAGATACG.

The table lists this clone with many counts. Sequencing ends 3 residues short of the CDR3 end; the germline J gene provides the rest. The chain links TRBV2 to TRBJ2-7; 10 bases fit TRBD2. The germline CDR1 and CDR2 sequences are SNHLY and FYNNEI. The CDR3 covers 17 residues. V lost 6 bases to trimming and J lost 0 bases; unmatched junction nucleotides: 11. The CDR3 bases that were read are TGTGCCAGCAGCTGGGAGCGGACTAGCGGCGTCTCCTACGAG. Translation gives CASSWERTSGVSYE. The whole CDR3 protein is CASSWERTSGVSYEQYF.

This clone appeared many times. CDR3 loop: CASSPIEAFF. The CDR3 DNA, read in part, is TGTGCCAGCTCACCCATTGAA. The V call is TRBV18, the J call TRBJ1-1; no firm D call. The missing CDR3 end, 3 residues past where the read stops, is filled in from the germline J gene. With 3 bases removed from V and 7 bases from J, the gap between germline ends came to 3 bases. Germline V lookup: CDR1 KGHSH, CDR2 LQKENI. The CDR3 length is 10 residues.